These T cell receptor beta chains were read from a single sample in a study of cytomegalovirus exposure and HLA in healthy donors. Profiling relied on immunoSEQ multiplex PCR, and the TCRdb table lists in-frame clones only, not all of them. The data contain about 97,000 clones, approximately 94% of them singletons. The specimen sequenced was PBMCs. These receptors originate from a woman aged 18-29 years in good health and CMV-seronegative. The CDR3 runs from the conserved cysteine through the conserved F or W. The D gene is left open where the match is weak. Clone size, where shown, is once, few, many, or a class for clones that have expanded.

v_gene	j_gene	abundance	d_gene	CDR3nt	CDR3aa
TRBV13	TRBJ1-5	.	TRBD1	TGTGCCAGCAGCTCCGGGACAGTCAGCAATCAGCCCCAGCATTTT	CASSSGTVSNQPQHF
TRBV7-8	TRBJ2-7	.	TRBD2	TGTGCCAGCAGCTTAGATGGTAGCGGGAGGTTCAACTACGAGCAGTACTTC	CASSLDGSGRFNYEQYF
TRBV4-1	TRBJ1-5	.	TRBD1	TGCGCCAGCAGCCAGTCGGGGACAGTTAGCAATCAGCCCCAGCATTTT	CASSQSGTVSNQPQHF
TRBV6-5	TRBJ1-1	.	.	TGTGCCAGCAGACCACGGGGGGGTATTGAAGCTTTCTTT	CASRPRGGIEAFF
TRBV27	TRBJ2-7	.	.	TGTGCCAGCAATATAGCCCCAGGGTTCAGCTCCTACGAGCAGTACTTC	CASNIAPGFSSYEQYF
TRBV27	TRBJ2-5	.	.	TGTGCCAGCAGTTTCTATGGACAGTCACAAGAGACCCAGTACTTC	CASSFYGQSQETQYF
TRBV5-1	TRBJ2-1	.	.	TGCGCCAGCAGCTTGCGCGGGACTCCATACAATGAGCAGTTCTTC	CASSLRGTPYNEQFF
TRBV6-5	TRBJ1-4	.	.	TGTGCCAGCAGTGACAGGACAGCTAATGAAAAACTGTTTTTT	CASSDRTANEKLFF
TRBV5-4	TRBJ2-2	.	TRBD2	TGTGCCAGCAGCTCACTAGCGGGGGGGACCACCGGGGAGCTGTTTTTT	CASSSLAGGTTGELFF
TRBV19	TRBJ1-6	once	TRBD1	TGTGCCAGTAGTATAATACGGGACAGGGCTTGGCCCCTCCACTTT	CASSIIRDRAWPLHF
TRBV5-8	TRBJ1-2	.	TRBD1	TGTGCCAGCAGCTTGGAGCCGGGACAGGGGGCGGGTGGCTACACCTTC	CASSLEPGQGAGGYTF
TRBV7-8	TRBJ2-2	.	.	TGTGCCAGCAGCTCCGCGCACGGGACATTGAACACCGGGGAGCTGTTTTTT	CASSSAHGTLNTGELFF
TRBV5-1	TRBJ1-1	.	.	TGCGCCAGCAGCTTCGTTGTAATTAGCCCCTTCTCGGGATACACTGAAGCTTTCTTT	CASSFVVISPFSGYTEAFF
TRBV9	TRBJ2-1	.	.	TGTGCCAGCAGCGTAGGAGGGGGGACAGACAATGAGCAGTTCTTC	CASSVGGGTDNEQFF
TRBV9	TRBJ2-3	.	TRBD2	TGTGCCAGCAAAGCACTAGGGACTAGCGGGGGCACAGATACGCAGTATTTT	CASKALGTSGGTDTQYF
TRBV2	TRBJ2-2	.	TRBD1	TGTGCCAGCAGTGAAGATCGAGGGGGCCCCGGGGAGCTGTTTTTT	CASSEDRGGPGELFF
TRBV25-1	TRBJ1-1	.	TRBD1	TGTGCCAGCCAAGGACAGGGCCTTGGAAGTGAAGCTTTCTTT	CASQGQGLGSEAFF
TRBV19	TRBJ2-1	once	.	TGTGCCAGTAGTGACAGTTACAATGAGCAGTTCTTC	CASSDSYNEQFF
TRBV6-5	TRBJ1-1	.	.	TGTGCCAGCAGTTACTCGCGGGGTTCCAACACTGAAGCTTTCTTT	CASSYSRGSNTEAFF
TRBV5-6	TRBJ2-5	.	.	TGTGCCAGCAGCCTCCAGTGGGAGACCCAGTACTTC	CASSLQWETQYF
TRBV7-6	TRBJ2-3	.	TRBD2	TGTGCCAGCAGCTATAGCGGGAGCGGAGATACGCAGTATTTT	CASSYSGSGDTQYF
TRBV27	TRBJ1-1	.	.	TGTGCCAGCAGTCCAAATCCGACATTCACTGAAGCTTTCTTT	CASSPNPTFTEAFF
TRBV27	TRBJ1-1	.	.	TGTGCCAGCCGCCGAGGGAGCGGGGGGACTGAAGCTTTCTTT	CASRRGSGGTEAFF